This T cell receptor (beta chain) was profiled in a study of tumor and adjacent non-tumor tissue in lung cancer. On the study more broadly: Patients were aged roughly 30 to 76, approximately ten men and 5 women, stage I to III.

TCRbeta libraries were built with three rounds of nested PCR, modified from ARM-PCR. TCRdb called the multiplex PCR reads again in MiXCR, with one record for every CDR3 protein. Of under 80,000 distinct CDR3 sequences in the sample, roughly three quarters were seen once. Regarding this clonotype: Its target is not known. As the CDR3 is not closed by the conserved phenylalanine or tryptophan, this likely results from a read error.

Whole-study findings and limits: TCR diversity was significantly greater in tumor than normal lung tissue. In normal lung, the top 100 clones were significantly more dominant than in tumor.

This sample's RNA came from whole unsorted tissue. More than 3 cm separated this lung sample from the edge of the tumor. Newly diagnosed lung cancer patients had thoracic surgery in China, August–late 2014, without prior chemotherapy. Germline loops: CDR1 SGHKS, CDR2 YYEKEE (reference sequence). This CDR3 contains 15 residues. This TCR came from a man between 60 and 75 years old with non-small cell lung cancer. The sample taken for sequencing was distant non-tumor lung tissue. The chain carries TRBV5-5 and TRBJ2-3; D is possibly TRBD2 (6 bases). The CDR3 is CASSRRGERPDAQYL. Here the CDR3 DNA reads TGTGCCAGCAGCCGGAGGGGAGAGCGGCCAGATGCGCAGTATTTA.